This TCR beta chain was profiled in a study of T cells expressing NK-cell markers. Notes on the study in general: The study found dominant NKG2C+ clonotypes at about 1.0-8% of CD8+ T cells in 5 or 6 donors.

Of note for this clonotype: No antigen is known for it.

This CDR3 has 12 residues. Germline CDR1 reads SGHDT; CDR2 reads YYEEEE. TCRdb re-analyzed the 5' RACE reads; it lists each CDR3 protein once, without DNA. The table for this sample gives 20,000 to 25,000 distinct CDR3 sequences. The source of this sequence is a man between 18 and 69 years old in good health. This chain links TRBV5-6 with TRBJ1-2. The sequenced sample was blood T cells: a sorted CD56 or NKG2C T cell subset, CD4+ or CD8+ T cells, or bulk PBMC T cells (not recorded which). CDR3 sequence: CASSLLNYGYTF. The full variable domain, in which reference TRBV5-6 and TRBJ1-2 provide the parts outside the CDR3, is DAGVTQSPTHLIKTRGQQVTLRCSPKSGHDTVSWYQQALGQGPQFIFQYYEEEERQRGNFPDRFSGHQFPNYSSELNVNALLLGDSALYLCASSLLNYGYTFGSGTRLTVV.